What follows describes a single T cell receptor (beta chain). TCRdb used MiXCR to reprocess the PCR reads, holding one entry per CDR3 protein. The table includes about 14,000 distinct CDR3 sequences, 40% to 50% detected once. Germline CDR1 and CDR2: SGHVS and FNYEAQ. CDR3 length: 16 amino acids. The entry originates in a study of tumor-infiltrating lymphocytes in oesophageal squamous cell carcinoma. The source material was blood. The rearrangement uses TRBV7-6 and TRBJ2-3, with D perhaps TRBD2 (7 bases). TRBJ2-2 matches the DNA end more closely, so the J call is doubtful. The sequence came from a male donor with esophageal squamous cell carcinoma. The CDR3 DNA reads TGTGCCAGCAGCGAAAACCGGGGGGCTCACACCGGGGAGCTGTTTTTT. Translating it yields CASSENRGAHTGELFF.